This T cell receptor (beta chain) is drawn from a study of neurological immune-mediated disorders. Whole-study findings and limits: Private repertoires in all groups were suggested by the finding that expanded clones across subjects shared no CDR3 amino acid sequences.

Germline CDR1 SNHLY, CDR2 FYNNEI. V dropped 9 bases and J dropped 4; count of bases not matched to a gene: 15. The CDR3 spans 15 residues. This clonotype came up many times. Its matching antigen is unknown. The team produced cDNA through 5'RACE using 10-nucleotide random UMIs. Over 170 million TCR-beta sequences from 15-18 subjects were obtained in each sequencing run. MiXCR, applied by TCRdb to the 5' RACE reads, yields one record per CDR3 protein. Of approximately 30,000 distinct CDR3 sequences in the sample, 6.6% were seen once. The unsorted libraries were generated from a total of 2 million PBMCs, which had been stored in RNAlater at -80 C.

This TCR derives from a woman aged 45-65 years in good health. The chain employs TRBV2 and TRBJ2-7; 7 bases fit TRBD1. Sequencing was carried out using PBMCs. The CDR3 sequence: CARKGGTGDTYEQYF. The DNA of the CDR3 is TGTGCCAGAAAAGGTGGAACAGGGGATACTTACGAGCAGTACTTC.